The T cell receptor beta chain under discussion was sequenced for a study of blood T cell repertoires in COVID-19. The V gene lost 2 bases and the J gene lost 1 base, with 5 bases spanning the gap. The CDR3 has 13 residues. Germline loops: CDR1 SNHLY, CDR2 FYNNEI. In this sample, this clone turned up once. TCRdb's table, derived via immunoSEQ multiplex PCR, lists solely in-frame clones and lacks some. The sample carries 110,000 or so clones, about four fifths recorded once. This TCR derives from a woman between 65 and 79 years old with acute or convalescent COVID-19. Specimen: peripheral blood. V gene TRBV2 combines with J gene TRBJ2-5; no definite D call. CDR3 DNA: TGTGCCAGCAGTGAATTCCTCCAAGAGACCCAGTACTTC. Protein: CASSEFLQETQYF.